The 25 T cell receptor beta chains presented below share a single source sample, sequenced in a study of HIV-infected patients and healthy controls. All unsorted peripheral T cells were captured because whole blood was used without fractionation. Reverse transcription used about 500 ng RNA and constant-region primers for alpha and beta. Using multiplexing indices, alpha and beta chain libraries were generated apart by chain-specific third strand synthesis. TCRdb reanalysed the 5' RACE reads using MiXCR and keeps one entry per CDR3 protein. The data contain fewer than 20,000 distinct CDR3 sequences, approximately 7% of them singletons. Sequencing was done on a sample of blood. These receptors all stem from an adult in good health.

This clonotype was recorded at least ten times. This chain joins TRBV11-2 and TRBJ2-5; TRBD2 might be the D (5 bases). In germline, CDR1 is SGHAT, CDR2 FQNNGV. Trimming removed 1 base from V and 2 bases from J, with 17 bases in between. The CDR3 totals 17 residues. CDR3 region: CASSLVPGPAAQETQYF. The CDR3 DNA reads as TGTGCCAGCAGCTTAGTCCCGGGCCCAGCGGCGCAAGAGACCCAGTACTTC. The whole variable domain, remainder taken from reference TRBV11-2 and TRBJ2-5, is EAGVAQSPRYKIIEKRQSVAFWCNPISGHATLYWYQQILGQGPKLLIQFQNNGVVDDSQLPKDRFSAERLKGVDSTLKIQPAKLEDSAVYLCASSLVPGPAAQETQYFGPGTRLLVL.

In nucleotides, the CDR3 is TGTGCCAGCAGCTTATATGAGAACACTGAAGCTTTCTTT. Its translation: CASSLYENTEAFF. V gene TRBV7-8 combines with J gene TRBJ1-1, with unresolved D. The CDR3 is 13 amino acids. CDR1 is SGHVS, CDR2 FQNEAQ, per germline. The ends were cut back, 2 bases at V and 1 base at J, with 5 bases in the middle. The whole variable domain, filled in from reference TRBV7-8 and TRBJ1-1, reads GAGVSQSPRYKVAKRGQDVALRCDPISGHVSLFWYQQALGQGPEFLTYFQNEAQLDKSGLPSDRFFAERPEGSVSTLKIQRTQQEDSAVYLCASSLYENTEAFFGQGTRLTVV.

The chain uses TRBV3-1 and TRBJ1-3; D gene uncertain. With 4 bases removed from V and 0 bases from J, the gap between germline ends came to 10 bases. Germline assignment: CDR1 LGHDT and CDR2 YNNKEL (reference sequence). The CDR3 runs to 15 residues. CDR3 bases: TGTGCCAGCAGCCCGTACAAAGACTCTGGAAACACCATATATTTT. Residues: CASSPYKDSGNTIYF.

This clonotype was recorded at least ten times. V is TRBV9 and J is TRBJ1-4; possible D gene TRBD1, 5 bases. Trimming took off 0 bases at V and 2 bases at J, with 11 bases between the two ends. Germline CDR1 is SGDLS and CDR2 is YYNGEE. The CDR3 has 16 amino acids. The CDR3 DNA reads as TGTGCCAGCAGCGTAGAGGGCCGGGGGACTAATGAAAAACTGTTTTTT. Translated, it gives CASSVEGRGTNEKLFF.

This rearrangement joins TRBV20-1 to TRBJ1-1, with TRBD1 matching over 7 bases. Germline assignment: CDR1 DFQATT and CDR2 SNEGSKA (reference sequence). The J segment lost 3 bases and the V segment lost 6 bases, leaving 13 bases of the junction unmatched. CDR3 length: 15 amino acids. As DNA, the CDR3 is TGCAGTGCCCGAGGGCTTACAGGGGCGGACACTGAAGCTTTCTTT. Its protein is CSARGLTGADTEAFF.

This clonotype rates as medium-sized. The CDR3 loop is CASSENDYTDTQYF. CDR3 coding DNA: TGTGCCAGCAGTGAGAACGATTACACAGATACGCAGTATTTT. The chain recombines TRBV6-4 with TRBJ2-3, with D unclear. Germline CDR1 reads MRHNA; CDR2 reads SNTAGT. The CDR3 extends over 14 amino acids. V lost 3 bases and J 2 bases, leaving 9 bases between the germline ends.

Relative to its sample, this clonotype is medium-sized. CDR3 DNA sequence: TGCAGCGTTGTCCGCGCGGGGGATTACAATGAGCAGTTCTTC. Translation: CSVVRAGDYNEQFF. The chain carries TRBV29-1 and TRBJ2-1, with 7 nucleotides matching TRBD2. Germline CDR1 reads SQVTM; CDR2 reads ANQGSEA. After removal of 4 bases from V and 4 bases from J, the junction contained 7 bases not matched to a gene. CDR3 length: 14 residues.

This clonotype was seen repeatedly, ten times or more. The chain is built from TRBV20-1 and TRBJ2-5; D is possibly TRBD1 (5 bases). Germline values: CDR1 DFQATT, CDR2 SNEGSKA (reference sequence). Trimming left V 5 bases short and J 0 bases short, with 13 bases between. The CDR3 has 14 residues. The CDR3 here is CSALDISYQETQYF. In DNA, the CDR3 is TGCAGTGCTTTGGACATCTCGTACCAAGAGACCCAGTACTTC.

In this sample, this clonotype is medium-sized. V is TRBV15 and J is TRBJ2-2; weak D call: TRBD1 (6 bases). CDR1 LNHNV and CDR2 YYDKDF come from the germline V gene (reference sequence). Trimming stripped 4 bases from V and 6 bases from J, with 12 bases between. There are 14 residues in the CDR3. The CDR3 loop reads CATSITGIAGELFF. CDR3 bases: TGTGCCACCAGCATCACAGGGATTGCCGGGGAGCTGTTTTTT.

This clonotype is deemed medium-sized (0.01 to 0.1%). This chain links TRBV6-2 or TRBV6-3 with TRBJ2-6; perhaps D is TRBD1 or TRBD2 (5 bases each). Trimming left V 5 bases short and J 1 base short, with 9 bases between. Germline V gives CDR1 MNHEY, CDR2 SVGEGT. This CDR3 region has 15 residues. CDR3 coding DNA: TGTGCCAGCAGTGCCAGGGAGTCTGGGGCCAACGTCCTGACTTTC. Its translation: CASSARESGANVLTF.

This rearrangement joins TRBV11-1 to TRBJ2-7; 8 bases map to TRBD2. Germline V gene lookup returns CDR1 SGHAT and CDR2 FQDESV (reference sequence). This CDR3 is built from 14 residues. Germline trimming cut 3 bases from V and 5 bases from J; bases unmatched to any gene: 6. CDR3 protein: CASSFSSGGDEQYF. CDR3 coding DNA: TGTGCCAGCAGCTTTTCGAGCGGGGGCGACGAGCAGTACTTC.

At least ten counts were recorded for this clonotype. CDR3 in amino acids: CASGGSQYF. CDR3 nucleotide sequence: TGTGCCAGCGGGGGGTCCCAGTACTTC. The chain couples TRBV6-4 to TRBJ2-4; possibly TRBD2 for D (6 bases). From germline, CDR1 is MRHNA and CDR2 SNTAGT. The CDR3 length is 9 residues. Trimming took off 8 bases at V and 13 bases at J, with 9 bases between the two ends.

The sample holds many counts of this clonotype. This chain uses TRBV6-2 or TRBV6-3 with TRBJ1-5, with 7 nucleotides matching TRBD1. CDR1 MNHEY and CDR2 SVGEGT come from the germline V gene. The CDR3 consists of 16 residues. Unmatched junction bases numbered 11, after V lost 5 bases and J lost 4 bases. The CDR3 sequence: CASSPTSGTANQPQHF. The CDR3 region has the DNA TGTGCCAGCAGTCCTACCTCCGGGACAGCAAATCAGCCCCAGCATTTT.

Remarks on this clonotype: A clone one base away is much larger, so this may be a read error. The rearrangement uses TRBV3-1 and TRBJ2-7; D ambiguous. This CDR3 is 12 amino acids long. The ends were cut back, 4 bases at V and 3 bases at J, with 7 bases in the middle. Germline V gene data show CDR1 as LGHDT and CDR2 as YNNKEL (reference sequence). CDR3 coding DNA: TGTGCCAGCAGCCGGAGAGACTACGAGCAGTACTTC. Encoded protein: CASSRRDYEQYF.

Here the CDR3 DNA reads TGCGCCAGCAGCCAAGCTAGCACAGGGGGCACTGAAGCTTTCTTT. It encodes CASSQASTGGTEAFF. V gene TRBV4-3 combines with J gene TRBJ1-1; TRBD1 matches at 8 bases. The V segment lost 1 base and the J segment 4 bases; nucleotides outside the gene matches: 5. The CDR3 runs 15 residues. Germline CDR1 LGHNA, CDR2 YSLEER.

This clonotype was counted only a few times. The gene calls are TRBV11-2 and TRBJ2-3, with D hard to call. The germline V and J ends were trimmed by 3 bases and 1 base, with 11 bases remaining between them. The CDR3 has 15 residues. In germline, CDR1 is SGHAT, CDR2 FQNNGV. The CDR3 DNA is TGTGCCAGCAGCTTCCGTCGGAGTGGCACAGATACGCAGTATTTT. It is translated as CASSFRRSGTDTQYF.

This clonotype came up many times. The chain carries TRBV30 and TRBJ1-5; TRBD1 might be the D (5 bases). Between the trimmed V and J ends, which lost 5 bases and 1 base, there was a span of 9 bases. The CDR3 runs 13 residues. The germline CDR1 and CDR2 sequences are GTSNPN and SVGIG (reference sequence). The CDR3 loop reads CAWPGGSNQPQHF. Here the CDR3 DNA reads TGTGCCTGGCCCGGGGGGAGCAATCAGCCCCAGCATTTT.

This clonotype was recorded many times. J is TRBJ1-1 and V is TRBV30, with no clear D. Trimming took 1 base from V and 3 from J, leaving 9 bases between them. CDR1 GTSNPN and CDR2 SVGIG come from the germline V gene (reference sequence). This CDR3 spans 13 amino acids. CDR3 protein: CAWSEESHTEAFF. The DNA of the CDR3 is TGTGCCTGGAGTGAAGAGAGTCACACTGAAGCTTTCTTT.

This clonotype has a handful of counts. This chain links TRBV11-2 with TRBJ2-1; D ambiguous. Trimming shortened V by 5 bases and J by 4 bases, and 18 bases separated the two germline ends. Germline CDR1 is SGHAT and CDR2 is FQNNGV. This CDR3 has 16 amino acids. This chain's CDR3 is CASSPPSSYLYNEQFF. For the CDR3, the DNA is TGTGCCAGCAGCCCCCCCTCCTCCTACCTGTACAATGAGCAGTTCTTC.

This clonotype was seen repeatedly, ten times or more. The chain is built from TRBV10-3 and TRBJ1-3; D gene unclear. The germline CDR1 and CDR2 sequences are ENHRY and SYGVKD. This CDR3 is 17 amino acids long. V lost 4 bases to trimming and J lost 4 bases, with 20 bases between them. CDR3 nucleotide sequence: TGTGCCATCAGTGGCGACCCGCAAGGATATGCAGGAAACACCATATATTTT. It is translated as CAISGDPQGYAGNTIYF.

This clonotype was observed many times. This chain joins TRBV5-1 and TRBJ2-1; 8 bases fit TRBD1. V was clipped by 1 base and J by 7 bases; unmatched bases: 7. This CDR3 has 15 residues. The germline gives CDR1 SGHRS, CDR2 YFSETQ. CDR3 coding DNA: TGCGCCAGCAGCTTGAGCAGGGGGCAGGTAAATGAGCAGTTCTTC. Translating it yields CASSLSRGQVNEQFF.

This clonotype was seen at least ten times. The chain employs TRBV27 and TRBJ1-5; D gene uncertain. The CDR3 runs to 15 residues. Trimming stripped 2 bases from V and 6 bases from J, with 14 bases between. Germline lookup yields CDR1 MNHEY and CDR2 SMNVEV (reference sequence). The CDR3: CASSLEQGGAQPQHF. CDR3 DNA: TGTGCCAGCAGTTTAGAACAAGGAGGCGCTCAGCCCCAGCATTTT.

This clonotype was seen repeatedly, ten times or more. This chain connects TRBV25-1 to TRBJ1-1, with 8 bases identical to TRBD1. Germline CDR1 and CDR2: MGHDK and SYGVNS. This CDR3 is built from 13 residues. V dropped 6 bases and J dropped 5; count of bases not matched to a gene: 5. The CDR3 DNA sequence: TGTGCCAGCAGGGACAGGGTAGGAACTGAAGCTTTCTTT. This codes for CASRDRVGTEAFF.

This clonotype was recorded a few times. V and J are TRBV5-6 and TRBJ2-3, with TRBD1 identical over 7 bases. The V segment lost 3 bases and the J segment 3 bases; nucleotides outside the gene matches: 7. Looked up from germline, CDR1 is SGHDT and CDR2 is YYEEEE. The length of the CDR3 is 15 residues. The CDR3 coding sequence is TGTGCCAGCAGCTCCGACAGGGTAGATACAGATACGCAGTATTTT. Protein product: CASSSDRVDTDTQYF.

This clonotype was counted at least ten times. V is TRBV19 and J is TRBJ1-5; the D gene is possibly TRBD1 (5 bases). The CDR3 sequence is 14 residues long. CDR1 LNHDA and CDR2 SQIVND come from the germline V gene (reference sequence). Trimming removed 5 bases from V and 1 base from J, with 9 bases in between. CDR3 in DNA: TGTGCCAGTAGTCTGTCAGGGAGCAATCAGCCCCAGCATTTT. Translation gives CASSLSGSNQPQHF.